The entry below describes one T cell receptor beta chain. The record originates from a study of blood T cells in healthy people across ages. Losses at the gene ends were 3 bases for V and 1 base for J; bases not matched to a gene: 5. CDR3 size: 17 residues. CDR1 is SGHVS and CDR2 is FNYEAQ in the germline V gene. The use of a sample-barcoded 5' primer and a J-beta primer mix characterized a second PCR of about 7 to 12 cycles. TCRdb re-called the 5' RACE reads through MiXCR, storing one row per CDR3 protein. The table records fewer than 750,000 distinct CDR3 sequences, 45% to 55% of them present only once.

This clonotype was obtained from a man aged 80 or over in good health. The sample consisted of blood. This rearrangement joins TRBV7-6 to TRBJ2-3; TRBD2 matches at 12 bases. The DNA of the CDR3 is TGTGCCAGCAGCTTGTGGACTAGCGGGACTCGCACAGATACGCAGTATTTT. It translates to CASSLWTSGTRTDTQYF. Complete variable domain (other parts from reference TRBV7-6 and TRBJ2-3): GAGVSQSPRYKVTKRGQDVALRCDPISGHVSLYWYRQALGQGPEFLTYFNYEAQQDKSGLPNDRFSAERPEGSISTLTIQRTEQRDSAMYRCASSLWTSGTRTDTQYFGPGTRLTVL.